These 4 T cell receptor beta chains originate from one sample sequenced in a study of cytomegalovirus exposure and HLA in healthy donors. PCR primers comprised 60 Vbeta and 13 Jbeta primers. Generated by immunoSEQ multiplex PCR, the TCRdb table keeps only in-frame clones and is missing some. The sample holds about 150,000 clones; roughly 63% are singletons and the top ten take 6% to 8.5%. Source material: PBMCs. The receptor source for this set is an older woman in good health and CMV-seropositive.

This clone appeared a few times. V and J are TRBV2 and TRBJ2-5; D is perhaps TRBD1 (5 bases). This CDR3 has 13 amino acids. V lost 10 bases to trimming and J lost 2 bases, with 14 bases between them. From germline, CDR1 is SNHLY and CDR2 FYNNEI. CDR3 residues: CATWGGNQETQYF. CDR3 nucleotide sequence: TGTGCCACCTGGGGCGGAAATCAAGAGACCCAGTACTTC.

The gene calls are TRBV28 and TRBJ2-4, with 9 bases identical to TRBD1. Germline CDR1 is MDHEN and CDR2 is SYDVKM. CDR3 length: 15 amino acids. Unmatched junction bases numbered 10, after V lost 7 bases and J lost 6 bases. CDR3 bases: TGTGCCAGCACCTTGTGGACAGGGGAAAGAAACATTCAGTACTTC. It translates to CASTLWTGERNIQYF.

The genes are TRBV28 and TRBJ1-2; D gene ambiguous. This CDR3 comprises 11 residues. Trimming took 1 base from V and 7 from J, leaving 4 bases between them. Per germline, CDR1 MDHEN and CDR2 SYDVKM. The CDR3 region has the DNA TGTGCCAGCAGTTTATCTCTTGGCTACACCTTC. Translation: CASSLSLGYTF.

The chain carries TRBV28 and TRBJ2-7; 8 bases match TRBD2. The J segment lost 2 bases and the V segment lost 2 bases, leaving 2 bases of the junction unmatched. The CDR3 covers 14 residues. CDR1 MDHEN and CDR2 SYDVKM come from the germline V gene. CDR3: CASSLSGRTYEQYF. The DNA for the CDR3 is TGTGCCAGCAGTTTAAGCGGGAGAACCTACGAGCAGTACTTC.